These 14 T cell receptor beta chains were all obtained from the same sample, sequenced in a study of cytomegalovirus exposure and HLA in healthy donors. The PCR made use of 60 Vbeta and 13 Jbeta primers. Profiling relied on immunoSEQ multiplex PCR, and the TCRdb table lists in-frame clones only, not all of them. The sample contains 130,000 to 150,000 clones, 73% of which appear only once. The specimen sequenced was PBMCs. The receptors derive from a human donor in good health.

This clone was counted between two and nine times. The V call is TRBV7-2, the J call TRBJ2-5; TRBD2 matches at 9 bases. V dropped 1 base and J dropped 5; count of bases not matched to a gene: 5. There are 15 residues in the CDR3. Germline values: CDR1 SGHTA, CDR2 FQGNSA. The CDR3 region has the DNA TGTGCCAGCAGCTTAGTTAGCGGGAGCAGTGAGACCCAGTACTTC. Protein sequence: CASSLVSGSSETQYF.

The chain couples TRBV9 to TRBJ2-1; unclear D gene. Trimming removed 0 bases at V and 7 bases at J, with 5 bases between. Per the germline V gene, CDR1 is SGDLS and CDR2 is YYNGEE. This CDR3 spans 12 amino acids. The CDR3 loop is CASSVVANEQFF. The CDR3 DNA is TGTGCCAGCAGCGTAGTGGCAAATGAGCAGTTCTTC. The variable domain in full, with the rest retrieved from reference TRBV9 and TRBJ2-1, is DSGVTQTPKHLITATGQRVTLRCSPRSGDLSVYWYQQSLDQGLQFLIQYYNGEERAKGNILERFSAQQFPDLHSELNLSSLELGDSALYFCASSVVANEQFFGPGTRLTVL.

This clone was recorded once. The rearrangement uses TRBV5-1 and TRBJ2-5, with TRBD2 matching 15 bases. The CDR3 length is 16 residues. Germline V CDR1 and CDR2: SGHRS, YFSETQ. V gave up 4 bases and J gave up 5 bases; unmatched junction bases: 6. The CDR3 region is CASSLPGTSGGETQYF. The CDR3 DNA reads TGCGCCAGCAGCCTTCCCGGGACTAGCGGGGGGGAGACCCAGTACTTC.

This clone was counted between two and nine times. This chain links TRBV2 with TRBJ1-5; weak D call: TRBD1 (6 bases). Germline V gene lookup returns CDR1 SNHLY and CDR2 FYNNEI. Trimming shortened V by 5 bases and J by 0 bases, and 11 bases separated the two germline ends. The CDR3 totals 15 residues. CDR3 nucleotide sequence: TGTGCCAGCAGTTCTCACAGGGTTAGCAATCAGCCCCAGCATTTT. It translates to CASSSHRVSNQPQHF.

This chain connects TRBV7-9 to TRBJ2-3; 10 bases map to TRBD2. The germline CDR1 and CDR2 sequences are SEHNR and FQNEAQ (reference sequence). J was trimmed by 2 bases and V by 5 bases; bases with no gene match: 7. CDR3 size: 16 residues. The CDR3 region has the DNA TGTGCCAGCAGCCCAGGAGCGGGGGGGCCCACAGATACGCAGTATTTT. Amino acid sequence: CASSPGAGGPTDTQYF.

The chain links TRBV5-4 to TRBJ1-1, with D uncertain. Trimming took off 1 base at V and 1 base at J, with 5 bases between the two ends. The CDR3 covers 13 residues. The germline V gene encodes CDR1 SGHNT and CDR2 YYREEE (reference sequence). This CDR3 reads CASSLTSNTEAFF. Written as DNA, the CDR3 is TGTGCCAGCAGCTTGACATCGAACACTGAAGCTTTCTTT.

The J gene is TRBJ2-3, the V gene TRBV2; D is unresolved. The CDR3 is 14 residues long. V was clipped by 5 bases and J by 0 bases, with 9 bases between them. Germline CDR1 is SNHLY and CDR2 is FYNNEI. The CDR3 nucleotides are TGTGCCAGCAGTCCAACCACTAGCACAGATACGCAGTATTTT. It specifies CASSPTTSTDTQYF.

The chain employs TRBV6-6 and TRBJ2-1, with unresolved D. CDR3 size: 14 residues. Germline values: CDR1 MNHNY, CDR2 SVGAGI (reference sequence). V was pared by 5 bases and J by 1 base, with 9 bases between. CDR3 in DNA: TGTGCCAGCAGTGAGCAGGATTCCTACAATGAGCAGTTCTTC. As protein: CASSEQDSYNEQFF.

CDR3 coding DNA: TGTGCCAGCATACCAGGCCCGAACACCGGGGAGCTGTTTTTT. It codes for CASIPGPNTGELFF. The chain combines TRBV6-1 with TRBJ2-2; D is unresolved. Germline V CDR1 and CDR2: MNHNS, SASEGT. V lost 7 bases, J lost 0 bases, and 9 bases lay in between. The CDR3 spans 14 residues.

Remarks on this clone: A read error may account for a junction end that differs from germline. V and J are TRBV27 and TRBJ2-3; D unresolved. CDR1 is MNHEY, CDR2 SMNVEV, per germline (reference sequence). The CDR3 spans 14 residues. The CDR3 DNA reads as TGTGCCAGCAGTCTATCGACTAGCACAGATACGCAGTATTTT. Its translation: CASSLSTSTDTQYF.

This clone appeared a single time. The CDR3 loop reads CASSEALTHSGTGELFF. The CDR3 coding sequence is TGTGCCAGCAGTGAAGCGTTGACCCACTCGGGGACCGGGGAGCTGTTTTTT. The chain joins TRBV6-1 to TRBJ2-2, with a tentative D call TRBD2 (5 bases). The germline CDR1 and CDR2 sequences are MNHNS and SASEGT. The CDR3 length is 17 residues. Trimming removed 0 bases at V and 5 bases at J, with 16 bases between.

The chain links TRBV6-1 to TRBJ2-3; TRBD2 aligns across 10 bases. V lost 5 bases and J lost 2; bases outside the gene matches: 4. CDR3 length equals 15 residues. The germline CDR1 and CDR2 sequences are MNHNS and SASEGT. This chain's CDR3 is CASSKLAGITDTQYF. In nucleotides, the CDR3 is TGTGCCAGCAGTAAACTAGCGGGGATCACAGATACGCAGTATTTT.

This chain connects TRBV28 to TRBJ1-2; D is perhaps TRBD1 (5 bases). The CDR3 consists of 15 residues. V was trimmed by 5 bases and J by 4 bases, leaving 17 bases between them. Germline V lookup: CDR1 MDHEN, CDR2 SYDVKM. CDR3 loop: CASSPTLDTCYGYTF. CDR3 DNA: TGTGCCAGCAGTCCCACATTGGACACTTGCTATGGCTACACCTTC.

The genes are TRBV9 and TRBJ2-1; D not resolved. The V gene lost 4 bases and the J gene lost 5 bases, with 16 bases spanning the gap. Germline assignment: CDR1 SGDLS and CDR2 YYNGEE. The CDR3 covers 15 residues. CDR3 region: CASSPTQGVDNEQFF. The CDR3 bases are TGTGCCAGCAGCCCGACCCAAGGAGTTGACAATGAGCAGTTCTTC.